This T cell receptor beta chain was obtained from a study of blood T cell repertoires in COVID-19. Looking at the study overall: Whether acute or convalescent, the COVID-19 samples came from the United States, Italy and Spain. Sources were T cells, B-cell-depleted T cells, or PBMCs; the material itself was cDNA or gDNA.

Original processing notes: Estimates of nucleated cell counts were drawn from the amplification of reference gene primers. Generated by immunoSEQ multiplex PCR, the TCRdb table keeps only in-frame clones and is missing some. Clone size and the V and J calls come from that table; the DNA yielded D and trimming. The sample has about 110,000 clones; 85% to 90% are singletons. CDR1 MDHEN and CDR2 SYDVKM come from the germline V gene. The V and J ends lost 3 bases and 8 bases, in that order; junction bases with no gene match: 7. CDR3 size: 14 residues. The chain combines TRBV28 with TRBJ1-2; the match to TRBD1 covers 9 bases. This clonotype originated in a woman in her fifties or sixties with acute or convalescent COVID-19. Sequenced material: peripheral blood. The CDR3 DNA reads TGTGCCAGCAGTTTGGGGGACAGGGTGAAGGGCTACACCTTC. It codes for CASSLGDRVKGYTF.